This T cell receptor beta chain was documented in a study of blood T cell repertoires in COVID-19. This clone was observed a single time. Germline assignment: CDR1 SGHRS and CDR2 YFSETQ. This CDR3 is 14 amino acids long. With 4 bases removed from V and 5 bases from J, the gap between germline ends came to 15 bases. Using immunoSEQ multiplex PCR, the repertoire was profiled, and TCRdb retains in-frame clones only, with some absent. Altogether 75,000 to 95,000 clones are present, around four fifths being singletons, with the ten largest covering over 15%. Sequencing input: peripheral blood. V and J are TRBV5-1 and TRBJ1-2; TRBD1 might be the D (6 bases). The receptor's source is a man of 80 years or more with active or convalescent COVID-19. This CDR3 reads CASSRDNGNYGYTF. The CDR3 coding sequence is TGCGCCAGCAGCCGGGACAACGGCAATTATGGCTACACCTTC.